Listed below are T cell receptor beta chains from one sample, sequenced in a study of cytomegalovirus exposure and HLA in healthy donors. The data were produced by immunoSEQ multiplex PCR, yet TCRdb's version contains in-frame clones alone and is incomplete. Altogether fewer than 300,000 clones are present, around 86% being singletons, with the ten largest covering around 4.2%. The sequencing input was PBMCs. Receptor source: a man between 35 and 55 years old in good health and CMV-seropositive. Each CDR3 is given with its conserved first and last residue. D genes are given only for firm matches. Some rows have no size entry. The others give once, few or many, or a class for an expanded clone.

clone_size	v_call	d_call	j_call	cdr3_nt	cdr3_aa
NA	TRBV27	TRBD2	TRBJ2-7	TGTGCCAGCAGTTCTGCTAGCGGGAGTTACGAGCAGTACTTC	CASSSASGSYEQYF
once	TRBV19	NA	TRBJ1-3	TGTGCCAGTATTCGAACCCAGGGAGGAAACACCATATATTTT	CASIRTQGGNTIYF
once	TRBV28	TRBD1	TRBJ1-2	TGTGCCAGCAGTTTAAGGACAGGGGGCTATGGCTACACCTTC	CASSLRTGGYGYTF
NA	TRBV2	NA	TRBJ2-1	TGTGCCAGCAGTGAAGTCCCGTACAATGAGCAGTTCTTC	CASSEVPYNEQFF
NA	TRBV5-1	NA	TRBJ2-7	TGCGCCAGCAGCTTGGAAGGAGTCAGTTACTACGAGCAGTACTTC	CASSLEGVSYYEQYF
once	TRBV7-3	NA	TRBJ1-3	TGTGCCAGCAGCATAGGGGGGGCCTCTGGAAACACCATATATTTT	CASSIGGASGNTIYF
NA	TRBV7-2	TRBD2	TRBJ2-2	TGTGCCAGCAGCTCTAGGGAGGGGAACACCGGGGAGCTGTTTTTT	CASSSREGNTGELFF
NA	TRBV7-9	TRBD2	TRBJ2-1	TGTGCCAGCAGGCCTAGCGGGAGTCGATACAATGAGCAGTTCTTC	CASRPSGSRYNEQFF
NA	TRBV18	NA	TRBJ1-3	TGTGCCAGCTCACCTCGGAGCCAGGGGCCGGCTGGAAACACCATATATTTT	CASSPRSQGPAGNTIYF
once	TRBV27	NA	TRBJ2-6	TGTGCCAGCCGTCGCTCTGGGGCCAACGTCCTGACTTTC	CASRRSGANVLTF
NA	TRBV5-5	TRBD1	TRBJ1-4	TGTGCCAGCAGCTTGGGAGGGCAGGGGGCGCATGAAAAACTGTTTTTT	CASSLGGQGAHEKLFF
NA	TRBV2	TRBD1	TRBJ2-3	TGTGCCACCCGGGACAGGGGGCATGGCACAGATACGCAGTATTTT	CATRDRGHGTDTQYF
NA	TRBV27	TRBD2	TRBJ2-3	TGTGCCAGCAGCGAAAGCGGGAGATCGCAGTATTTT	CASSESGRSQYF
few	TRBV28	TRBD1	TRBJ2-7	TGTGCCAGCGGTGGACAGGGGTACGAGCAGTACTTC	CASGGQGYEQYF
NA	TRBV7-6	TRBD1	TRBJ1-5	TGTGCCAGCAGCCTCGAACAGGGGGGTAGCAATCAGCCCCAGCATTTT	CASSLEQGGSNQPQHF
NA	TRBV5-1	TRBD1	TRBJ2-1	TGCGCCAGCAGCTTGTCTGCAGGGGGCTACAATGAGCAGTTCTTC	CASSLSAGGYNEQFF
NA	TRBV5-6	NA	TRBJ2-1	TGTGCCAGCAGCTTGCTCCGGGACTCCTACAATGAGCAGTTCTTC	CASSLLRDSYNEQFF